This is a list of T cell receptor beta chains from one sample in a study of regulatory and conventional T cells in RAG deficiency. Profiled with immunoSEQ multiplex PCR; TCRdb holds only in-frame clones, not every one. There are around 30,000 clones in the sample; around 89% occur only once, and roughly 5.4% lies in the top ten. These data were also reused for a study on regulatory T cells.

Sequenced sample: CD8+ T cells sorted from blood. Receptors originate from a human donor in good health. Both conserved end residues are part of each CDR3. A D gene is named only where the DNA matches it firmly. The listing skips clone size in some rows; elsewhere it reads once, few, many or a size class.

>TRBV28|-|-|TRBJ2-7
TGTGCCAGCAGTTTGGGGGACCGTGATCCCCTCTTCTACGAGCAGTACTTC
CASSLGDRDPLFYEQYF
>TRBV4-2|TRBD2|-|TRBJ2-7
TGTGCCAGCAGCCACTACTTCGGGACTAGCGGGGACTACGAGCAGTACTTC
CASSHYFGTSGDYEQYF
>TRBV5-6|-|-|TRBJ2-2
TGTGCCAGCAGCCCGGACCTGACAGGCGGCGGGGAGCTGTTTTTT
CASSPDLTGGGELFF
>TRBV15|TRBD2|-|TRBJ2-1
TGTGCCACCAGCACCCGGTCCCCACCGGGACTAGCCTGCAATGAGCAGTTCTTC
CATSTRSPPGLACNEQFF
>TRBV28|TRBD1|-|TRBJ1-4
TGTGCCAGCTGGGAGGAGGGGGCAGGTGATGAAAAACTGTTTTTT
CASWEEGAGDEKLFF
>TRBV30|-|once|TRBJ1-5
TGTGCCTGGAGTGAAGGCCAGCTCGATCAGCCCCAGCATTTT
CAWSEGQLDQPQHF
>TRBV9|TRBD1|-|TRBJ2-2
TGTGCCAGCAGCGCACAGGGGCCCTATGTGTCCGGGGAGCTGTTTTTT
CASSAQGPYVSGELFF
>TRBV11-2|-|-|TRBJ2-3
TGTGCCAGCAGCTTCTTGGACCCCCCGAGGGATACGCAGTATTTT
CASSFLDPPRDTQYF
>TRBV7-9|-|-|TRBJ2-1
TGTGCCAGCAGCTTAGTCCAGTACAATGAGCAGTTCTTC
CASSLVQYNEQFF
>TRBV7-9|-|-|TRBJ2-3
TGTGCCAGCAGCCCCGCCACTGCCCCTAGCACAGATACGCAGTATTTT
CASSPATAPSTDTQYF
>TRBV27|TRBD1|-|TRBJ1-1
TGTGCCAGCAGTCTAGAGACAGGGACCGAAGCTTTCTTT
CASSLETGTEAFF
>TRBV29-1|-|-|TRBJ1-2
TGCAGCGGATTCCTAGGGGATGGCTACACCTTC
CSGFLGDGYTF
>TRBV13|TRBD2|-|TRBJ2-2
TGTGCCAGCAGCTCCCTAGCGGGAAGCACCGGGGAGCTGTTTTTT
CASSSLAGSTGELFF
>TRBV27|-|-|TRBJ2-7
TGTGCCAGCAGTTTGTCGTGGGGTTGGCAGGGCCACGAGCAGTACTTC
CASSLSWGWQGHEQYF
>TRBV28|TRBD2|-|TRBJ2-2
TGTGCCAGCAGTAGCGGGGATGGTACCGGGGAGCTGTTTTTT
CASSSGDGTGELFF
>TRBV2|-|-|TRBJ1-5
TGTGCCAGCAGTGAGATGGGATTTGGAGGCAATCAGCCCCAGCATTTT
CASSEMGFGGNQPQHF
>TRBV11-3|TRBD1|-|TRBJ2-2
TGTGCCAGCAGCTTGGTCGGTGTTGCCACCAGGACAGGGGGCGGCGGGGAGCTGTTTTTT
CASSLVGVATRTGGGGELFF
>TRBV4-2|TRBD2|-|TRBJ2-7
TGTGCCAGCAGCCAAGGTCTAGCGGGACACTACGAGCAGTACTTC
CASSQGLAGHYEQYF
>TRBV6-5|-|few|TRBJ2-1
TGTGCCAGCATCGATTTGACCCTCGGGAATGAGCAGTTCTTC
CASIDLTLGNEQFF
>TRBV11-2|TRBD2|-|TRBJ2-7
TGTGCCAGCAGCGCCCCCGCCGAAGGGACTAGTCGCGAGCAGTACTTC
CASSAPAEGTSREQYF
>TRBV6-5|-|-|TRBJ2-7
TGTGCCAGCAGTTACAAGTGGCAGTCTCACGAGCAGTACTTC
CASSYKWQSHEQYF
>TRBV27|TRBD1|-|TRBJ1-1
TGTGCCAGCAGTTTTGGGACAGGGGGTATGAACACTGAAGCTTTCTTT
CASSFGTGGMNTEAFF
>TRBV5-1|TRBD2|-|TRBJ2-7
TGCGCCAGCAGCTCGTATAGCGGGGGGGTGGACCACGAGCAGTACTTC
CASSSYSGGVDHEQYF
>TRBV5-1|-|once|TRBJ1-1
TGCGCCAGCAGCAGCAGAGGTCTGTGGGACACTGAAGCTTTCTTT
CASSSRGLWDTEAFF
>TRBV2|TRBD2|once|TRBJ2-5
TGTGCCAGCAGTGAGGGACTAGCGGGGGAACAAGAGACCCAGTACTTC
CASSEGLAGEQETQYF
>TRBV10-2|-|-|TRBJ1-5
TGCGCCAGCAGTGAGTCCCTGGACTCCTGGGATTCCCAGCATTTT
CASSESLDSWDSQHF
>TRBV5-4|-|-|TRBJ1-6
TGTGCCAGCAGCCCTAAAGGCGATTCACCCCTCCACTTT
CASSPKGDSPLHF